The 8 T cell receptor beta chains below come from one sample, sequenced in a study of shared clonotypes between healthy human individuals. Here immunoSEQ multiplex PCR was the method, and the copy in TCRdb shows in-frame clones only, minus some. The sample yields around 720,000 clones, around four fifths seen once. The sample taken for sequencing was memory CD4+ T cells sorted from blood. Subset given: CD45RA-negative fraction. Every receptor here comes from a woman aged 25-40 years in good health.

The DNA for the CDR3 is TGTGCCAGCAGGCGGAACTACGAGCAGTACTTC. It codes for CASRRNYEQYF. The chain combines TRBV6-1 with TRBJ2-7, with D hard to call. This CDR3 spans 11 amino acids. Germline assignment: CDR1 MNHNS and CDR2 SASEGT. The V and J ends lost 6 bases and 3 bases respectively, with 6 bases between them.

With respect to this clone: The identical CDR3 is also encoded by other nucleotide sequences in the sample. The CDR3 DNA is TGCGCCAGCAGCCAAGATGGTACTAGCGGATCCACAGATACGCAGTATTTT. Translated: CASSQDGTSGSTDTQYF. The gene calls are TRBV4-1 and TRBJ2-3; 8 bases align to TRBD2. This CDR3 comprises 17 residues. The germline V gene encodes CDR1 MGHRA and CDR2 YSYEKL. The ends lost 0 bases at V and 2 bases at J; junction bases unmatched: 7.

This rearrangement joins TRBV5-1 to TRBJ2-5; D not certain. Germline-derived CDR1 and CDR2 are SGHRS and YFSETQ. The CDR3 is 14 residues long. Trimming shortened V by 2 bases and J by 0 bases, and 8 bases separated the two germline ends. CDR3 protein: CASSFLAYQETQYF. The CDR3 DNA follows: TGCGCCAGCAGCTTTTTGGCATACCAAGAGACCCAGTACTTC. The full variable domain, with the rest looked up from reference TRBV5-1 and TRBJ2-5, is KAGVTQTPRYLIKTRGQQVTLSCSPISGHRSVSWYQQTPGQGLQFLFEYFSETQRNKGNFPGRFSGRQFSNSRSEMNVSTLELGDSALYLCASSFLAYQETQYFGPGTRLLVL.

The chain has TRBV30 and TRBJ2-1; 8 bases map to TRBD2. With V trimmed by 3 bases and J by 10 bases, 5 bases remained unmatched. The germline V gene has CDR1 GTSNPN and CDR2 SVGIG (reference sequence). This CDR3 comprises 12 residues. The CDR3 region has the DNA TGTGCCTGGAGGCCGGGACTAGGGGAGCAGTTCTTC. This codes for CAWRPGLGEQFF.

This clone was recorded once. The rearrangement joins TRBV5-1 to TRBJ1-1; the D gene is possibly TRBD1 (6 bases). The V end was cut by 4 bases, the J end by 0 bases, with 13 bases between. CDR1 and CDR2 (germline): SGHRS, YFSETQ. The CDR3 runs to 15 residues. The CDR3 reads CASSTGQPMNTEAFF. The CDR3 DNA reads as TGCGCCAGCAGCACAGGACAGCCCATGAACACTGAAGCTTTCTTT.

As regards this clone: Other nucleotide sequences from this sample produce the same CDR3. The chain is built from TRBV15 and TRBJ2-7; the D is unclear. Germline V gene lookup returns CDR1 LNHNV and CDR2 YYDKDF (reference sequence). The CDR3 loop spans 13 amino acids. Trimming took 0 bases from V and 7 from J, leaving 10 bases between them. This chain's CDR3 is CATSRDPLREQYF. DNA of the CDR3: TGTGCCACCAGCAGAGATCCCCTTCGGGAGCAGTACTTC.

The chain joins TRBV28 to TRBJ1-2; 7 bases line up with TRBD1. Germline V gene lookup returns CDR1 MDHEN and CDR2 SYDVKM. V lost 6 bases and J lost 8; bases outside the gene matches: 12. The CDR3 extends over 14 amino acids. The CDR3 loop is CASRSTGRVTGYTF. The CDR3 DNA is TGTGCCAGCAGATCGACAGGGCGAGTTACCGGCTACACCTTC.

The CDR3 sequence: CASSIATSGRRTYNEQFF. CDR3 coding DNA: TGTGCCAGTAGTATCGCGACTAGCGGGAGGCGGACCTACAATGAGCAGTTCTTC. The chain recombines TRBV19 with TRBJ2-1; 13 bases line up with TRBD2. CDR3 length equals 18 residues. The J segment lost 2 bases and the V segment lost 3 bases, leaving 7 bases of the junction unmatched. Germline V gene lookup returns CDR1 LNHDA and CDR2 SQIVND (reference sequence).